A single sample is the source of the 22 T cell receptor beta chains below, sequenced in a study of memory CD4+ T cells and cytomegalovirus serostatus. Single viable CD3+CD4+CD8-CD45RO+ cells were sorted as the memory CD4+ T cells. Some clones are missing from TCRdb's copy, which holds only in-frame ones; the method was immunoSEQ multiplex PCR. Of just under 60,000 clones detected, about 81% appear once; the ten largest clones hold approximately 1%. Specimen: memory CD4+ T cells from blood. Receptor source: an adult in good health and CMV-seronegative.

J is TRBJ1-2 and V is TRBV11-3, with 7 bases fitting TRBD1. J was trimmed by 7 bases and V by 3 bases; bases with no gene match: 8. CDR1 SGHNT and CDR2 YENEEA come from the germline V gene. The CDR3 spans 14 residues. The CDR3 sequence is CASSFTSGGPGYTF. The CDR3 nucleotides are TGTGCCAGCAGCTTTACTTCAGGGGGACCTGGCTACACCTTC.

This clone was counted between two and nine times. J is TRBJ1-1 and V is TRBV6-1; D possibly corresponds to TRBD1 (5 bases). The V and J ends lost 6 bases and 0 bases respectively, with 14 bases between them. The germline V gene encodes CDR1 MNHNS and CDR2 SASEGT. The CDR3 has 15 amino acids. CDR3 residues: CASRPSGQLNTEAFF. Written as DNA, the CDR3 is TGTGCCAGCAGACCGTCAGGGCAGCTGAACACTGAAGCTTTCTTT.

The rearrangement joins TRBV10-3 to TRBJ1-2; no firm D call. The CDR3 has 11 amino acids. V gave up 8 bases and J gave up 7 bases, with 11 bases separating them. From germline, CDR1 is ENHRY and CDR2 SYGVKD. CDR3 in DNA: TGTGCCATCGGTTCACCCCCTGGCTACACCTTC. Protein product: CAIGSPPGYTF.

The V gene is TRBV6-6, the J gene TRBJ1-5, with 8 bases fitting TRBD1. The CDR3 contains 14 residues. Trimming removed 6 bases from V and 7 bases from J; junction bases left unmatched: 8. Germline V gives CDR1 MNHNY, CDR2 SVGAGI (reference sequence). The CDR3, as DNA: TGTGCCAGCAGGGATGACAGGGGAGGGCAGCCCCAGCATTTT. It translates to CASRDDRGGQPQHF.

The chain is built from TRBV5-1 and TRBJ2-2, with unresolved D. This CDR3 has 15 residues. V gave up 0 bases and J gave up 9 bases, with 15 bases separating them. The germline V gene encodes CDR1 SGHRS and CDR2 YFSETQ. CDR3 nucleotides: TGCGCCAGCAGCTTGGGATCCGAGCGTCCCCGGGAGCTGTTTTTT. Protein sequence: CASSLGSERPRELFF.

V is TRBV10-3 and J is TRBJ2-7; D may correspond to TRBD1 or TRBD2 (7 bases each). The CDR3 runs to 14 residues. The germline V and J ends were trimmed by 8 bases and 7 bases, with 21 bases remaining between them. Germline V gene lookup returns CDR1 ENHRY and CDR2 SYGVKD. The CDR3 DNA reads TGTGCCATCGCTCGGGACAGCGGGACGAGGGAGCAGTACTTC. As protein: CAIARDSGTREQYF.

The gene calls are TRBV19 and TRBJ2-3; 8 bases are a match to TRBD1. Trimming at V came to 4 bases and at J to 4 bases, leaving 7 bases not matched to a gene. CDR3 size: 15 residues. Germline CDR1 is LNHDA and CDR2 is SQIVND (reference sequence). Here the CDR3 reads CASSKDREVPDTQYF. The CDR3 nucleotides read TGTGCCAGTAGTAAGGACAGGGAGGTCCCAGATACGCAGTATTTT.

The CDR3 spells CASRLQGAWTGELFF. CDR3 in DNA: TGTGCCAGCAGGTTACAGGGGGCGTGGACCGGGGAGCTGTTTTTT. The chain uses TRBV11-2 and TRBJ2-2; TRBD1 matches 9 bases. V shed 6 bases, J shed 5 bases, and the junction held 7 bases outside the gene matches. This CDR3 is 15 amino acids long. Germline V gene lookup returns CDR1 SGHAT and CDR2 FQNNGV. Based on the CDR3 plus reference TRBV11-2 and TRBJ2-2, the full variable domain is EAGVAQSPRYKIIEKRQSVAFWCNPISGHATLYWYQQILGQGPKLLIQFQNNGVVDDSQLPKDRFSAERLKGVDSTLKIQPAKLEDSAVYLCASRLQGAWTGELFFGEGSRLTVL.

The chain has TRBV5-4 and TRBJ2-1, with 9 bases aligning to TRBD2. Germline V gives CDR1 SGHNT, CDR2 YYREEE (reference sequence). V lost 1 base and J lost 5; bases outside the gene matches: 10. The CDR3 is 17 amino acids. As DNA, the CDR3 is TGTGCCAGCAGCTTGCGTGCCGGGACTAGCAAAAACAATGAGCAGTTCTTC. This gives the protein CASSLRAGTSKNNEQFF.

This CDR3 reads CASSPPQGNLRNEQFF. The CDR3 coding sequence is TGTGCCAGCTCACCACCGCAGGGTAATCTTAGGAATGAGCAGTTCTTC. The chain couples TRBV18 to TRBJ2-1, with D possibly matching TRBD1 (5 bases). CDR1 KGHSH and CDR2 LQKENI come from the germline V gene. V lost 0 bases, J lost 7 bases, and 16 bases lay in between. The CDR3 loop spans 16 amino acids.

This chain joins TRBV5-1 and TRBJ1-2, with unresolved D. This CDR3 spans 13 amino acids. The V gene lost 4 bases and the J gene lost 8 bases, with 15 bases spanning the gap. The V gene's germline CDR1 is SGHRS and CDR2 YFSETQ. CDR3 protein: CASSTGPNRGYTF. CDR3 DNA sequence: TGCGCCAGCAGCACCGGACCTAATCGGGGCTACACCTTC.

The V call is TRBV15, the J call TRBJ2-3; D is undetermined. The V gene's germline CDR1 is LNHNV and CDR2 YYDKDF (reference sequence). V lost 2 bases, J lost 6 bases, and 9 bases lay in between. The CDR3 consists of 13 residues. For the CDR3, the DNA is TGTGCCACCAGCAGACAAAGCAGGGATACGCAGTATTTT. It encodes CATSRQSRDTQYF.

CDR3 sequence: CASSPNRRRRNTIYF. The CDR3 DNA follows: TGTGCCAGCAGTCCCAATCGGCGTAGGAGAAACACCATATATTTT. The V gene is TRBV28, the J gene TRBJ1-3; the D is unclear. The germline gives CDR1 MDHEN, CDR2 SYDVKM. V dropped 5 bases and J dropped 5 bases, with 16 bases sitting between them. The CDR3 covers 15 residues. Looking up the rest from reference TRBV28 and TRBJ1-3 gives the full variable domain: DVKVTQSSRYLVKRTGEKVFLECVQDMDHENMFWYRQDPGLGLRLIYFSYDVKMKEKGDIPEGYSVSREKKERFSLILESASTNQTSMYLCASSPNRRRRNTIYFGEGSWLTVV.

The chain links TRBV7-8 to TRBJ2-7; the D is unclear. The CDR3 is 11 residues long. CDR1 is SGHVS, CDR2 FQNEAQ, per germline. Between the trimmed V and J ends, which lost 5 bases and 4 bases, there was a span of 6 bases. CDR3 amino acids: CASSPMYEQYF. CDR3 DNA: TGTGCCAGCAGCCCAATGTACGAGCAGTACTTC.

The chain is built from TRBV28 and TRBJ1-4; TRBD1 is a possible D gene (5 bases). V lost 6 bases and J 2 bases, leaving 13 bases between the germline ends. Germline values: CDR1 MDHEN, CDR2 SYDVKM. This CDR3 has 15 residues. The CDR3: CASRAAGSTNEKLFF. The CDR3 DNA follows: TGTGCCAGCAGAGCAGCAGGGTCTACTAATGAAAAACTGTTTTTT. The full variable domain, completed using reference TRBV28 and TRBJ1-4, is DVKVTQSSRYLVKRTGEKVFLECVQDMDHENMFWYRQDPGLGLRLIYFSYDVKMKEKGDIPEGYSVSREKKERFSLILESASTNQTSMYLCASRAAGSTNEKLFFGSGTQLSVL.

Details on this clone: Other DNA sequences of this sample code for an identical CDR3. The CDR3 sequence: CAWSGRGNQPQHF. The CDR3 region has the DNA TGTGCCTGGAGTGGGAGGGGGAATCAGCCCCAGCATTTT. The chain recombines TRBV30 with TRBJ1-5; TRBD1 might be the D (6 bases). V was clipped by 1 base and J by 4 bases, with 8 bases between them. The CDR3 covers 13 residues. The germline V gene encodes CDR1 GTSNPN and CDR2 SVGIG (reference sequence).

This clone came up once. The genes are TRBV4-3 and TRBJ2-7; a possible D gene is TRBD2 (7 bases). From germline, CDR1 is LGHNA and CDR2 YSLEER. CDR3 length: 15 amino acids. With 0 bases removed from V and 7 bases from J, the gap between germline ends came to 16 bases. The CDR3 loop is CASSQDLFGGQEQYF. CDR3 nucleotides: TGCGCCAGCAGCCAAGATCTGTTCGGGGGGCAGGAGCAGTACTTC.

The CDR3 region is CASSYSPGVETQYF. In nucleotides, the CDR3 is TGTGCCAGCAGTTACTCGCCGGGAGTGGAGACCCAGTACTTC. This chain uses TRBV6-6 with TRBJ2-5, with D perhaps matching TRBD2 (6 bases). V lost 0 bases to trimming and J lost 5 bases, with 10 bases between them. CDR3 length: 14 residues. CDR1 is MNHNY, CDR2 SVGAGI, per germline (reference sequence).

V is TRBV9 and J is TRBJ2-3; the match to TRBD2 covers 11 bases. The CDR3 length is 16 residues. J gave up 7 bases and V 0 bases, and 7 bases lay outside the gene matches. Germline CDR1 and CDR2: SGDLS and YYNGEE. CDR3 sequence reads: CASSVALAGGANTQYF. The CDR3, as DNA: TGTGCCAGCAGCGTAGCGCTAGCGGGGGGCGCGAATACGCAGTATTTT.

This clone appeared a single time. The rearrangement links TRBV5-5 to TRBJ1-1, with D maybe TRBD1 (5 bases). From germline, CDR1 is SGHKS and CDR2 YYEKEE (reference sequence). Trimming removed 0 bases at V and 2 bases at J, with 11 bases between. CDR3 length equals 15 residues. CDR3 amino acids: CASSLEGQGNTEAFF. CDR3 nucleotide sequence: TGTGCCAGCAGCTTGGAGGGGCAGGGTAACACTGAAGCTTTCTTT.

The rearrangement links TRBV14 to TRBJ2-5, with D uncertain. The germline V gene encodes CDR1 SGHDN and CDR2 FVKESK. Trimming took 0 bases from V and 2 from J, leaving 13 bases between them. The CDR3 spans 16 residues. CDR3 sequence (DNA): TGTGCCAGCAGCCAAGATCTTGGGGTATTTCAAGAGACCCAGTACTTC. This translates into CASSQDLGVFQETQYF.

The rearrangement uses TRBV11-2 and TRBJ1-3; D is unclear. The length of the CDR3 is 14 residues. Germline V CDR1 and CDR2: SGHAT, FQNNGV. V dropped 1 base and J dropped 7 bases, with 11 bases sitting between them. Here the CDR3 DNA reads TGTGCCAGCAGCTTAGTGTCATATGGGAACACCATATATTTT. Protein product: CASSLVSYGNTIYF.